These 11 T cell receptor beta chains originate from one sample sequenced in a study of sequential checkpoint blockade in melanoma. Clones were sequenced by immunoSEQ multiplex PCR, and TCRdb holds only the in-frame ones, with some missing. This sample yields 21,000 or so clones, of which approximately 78% are seen a single time; roughly a tenth belongs to the top ten. Treatment of the sample: randomized to nivolumab then ipilimumab (arm A) or the reverse (arm B). Sequencing was performed on CD8+ T cells sorted from blood (inferred from file names), taken from a patient given nivolumab and ipilimumab in sequence. These receptors came from a human donor with melanoma.

The V and J genes are TRBV2 and TRBJ1-5, with a weak D call TRBD1 (6 bases). The ends were cut back, 3 bases at V and 3 bases at J, with 15 bases in the middle. Per the germline V gene, CDR1 is SNHLY and CDR2 is FYNNEI. This CDR3 is 16 amino acids long. Written as DNA, the CDR3 is TGTGCCAGCAGTGAGCAGCTCAGGGGCGCCAATCAGCCCCAGCATTTT. This codes for CASSEQLRGANQPQHF.

This clone has more than one count but fewer than ten. This chain connects TRBV19 to TRBJ2-7; 9 bases are a match to TRBD1. Germline V lookup: CDR1 LNHDA, CDR2 SQIVND (reference sequence). The V and J ends lost 6 bases and 0 bases, in that order; junction bases with no gene match: 6. This CDR3 region has 15 residues. The chain's CDR3 is CASSAGQGFSYEQYF. CDR3 in DNA: TGTGCCAGTAGCGCGGGACAGGGCTTCTCCTACGAGCAGTACTTC.

The V gene is TRBV6-5, the J gene TRBJ1-1, with 7 nucleotides matching TRBD1. Germline V gene data show CDR1 as MNHEY and CDR2 as SVGAGI. After removal of 4 bases from V and 0 bases from J, the junction contained 5 bases not matched to a gene. This CDR3 region has 15 residues. This chain's CDR3 is CASSSTGWVNTEAFF. The CDR3 DNA reads TGTGCCAGCAGTTCGACAGGGTGGGTGAACACTGAAGCTTTCTTT.

The CDR3 here is CASSYLGQGWPQHF. Written as DNA, the CDR3 is TGTGCCAGCAGTTACTTGGGACAGGGATGGCCCCAGCATTTT. The V and J genes are TRBV6-5 and TRBJ1-5; 9 nucleotides match TRBD1. The CDR3 is made up of 14 amino acids. The junction had 4 bases not matched to a gene; V was cut back by 1 base and J by 9 bases. Germline V gene data show CDR1 as MNHEY and CDR2 as SVGAGI.

The J gene is TRBJ1-2, the V gene TRBV9, with D perhaps TRBD1 (5 bases). The germline gives CDR1 SGDLS, CDR2 YYNGEE. Trimming removed 0 bases at V and 3 bases at J, with 12 bases between. This CDR3 has 15 residues. CDR3 in DNA: TGTGCCAGCAGCGTAGACACAGGCTCAGACTATGGCTACACCTTC. As protein: CASSVDTGSDYGYTF.

The rearrangement links TRBV6-6 to TRBJ1-1; tentatively, D is TRBD1 (6 bases). The V gene's germline CDR1 is MNHNY and CDR2 SVGAGI (reference sequence). V lost 6 bases and J 4 bases, leaving 15 bases between the germline ends. The CDR3 consists of 14 residues. Here the CDR3 DNA reads TGTGCCAGCAGCCCCGGGACATTGAGCACTGAAGCTTTCTTT. It translates to CASSPGTLSTEAFF.

This sequence joins TRBV5-4 and TRBJ2-3; D remains unclear. The CDR3 consists of 15 residues. Germline CDR1 and CDR2: SGHNT and YYREEE (reference sequence). Deletions cut 2 bases from V and 1 base from J, with 11 bases between. The CDR3 sequence is CASSFSPGGTDTQYF. CDR3 coding DNA: TGTGCCAGCAGCTTTAGTCCAGGCGGCACAGATACGCAGTATTTT.

J is TRBJ2-3 and V is TRBV7-9; 13 bases are shared with TRBD2. V lost 2 bases and J lost 2; bases outside the gene matches: 10. Germline lookup yields CDR1 SEHNR and CDR2 FQNEAQ (reference sequence). CDR3 length: 19 residues. CDR3 DNA sequence: TGTGCCAGCAGCTTACGACTAGCGGGAGGTTTTGGCTACACAGATACGCAGTATTTT. Translation gives CASSLRLAGGFGYTDTQYF.

V and J are TRBV10-2 and TRBJ2-5; possible D gene TRBD2, 6 bases. Germline CDR1 reads WSHSY; CDR2 reads SAAADI. Trimming took off 8 bases at V and 5 bases at J, with 15 bases between the two ends. This CDR3 is built from 13 residues. The CDR3 nucleotides are TGCGCCAGCCTTCGGGAGTGGAAGGAGACCCAGTACTTC. It specifies CASLREWKETQYF.

V gene TRBV6-1 combines with J gene TRBJ2-7; 7 bases agree with TRBD1. The CDR3 length is 15 residues. The V segment lost 1 base and the J segment 3 bases; nucleotides outside the gene matches: 6. Germline CDR1 and CDR2: MNHNS and SASEGT. The DNA for the CDR3 is TGTGCCAGCAGTGAAGGGACAGGTTTCGGCTACGAGCAGTACTTC. Translating gives CASSEGTGFGYEQYF.

V usage is TRBV19 and J usage is TRBJ2-2; 9 nucleotides line up with TRBD2. This CDR3 region has 23 residues. The germline CDR1 and CDR2 sequences are LNHDA and SQIVND (reference sequence). V gave up 7 bases and J gave up 6 bases; unmatched junction bases: 33. CDR3 sequence (DNA): TGTGCCAGTACCGTCAGCGCCCCCGGGACAAGGATCTCCGGGACTAGCAGGGCCGGGGAGCTGTTTTTT. This codes for CASTVSAPGTRISGTSRAGELFF.